A selection of T cell receptor beta chains follows, all from one sample in a study of CD4+ T cells in melanoma. Libraries were prepared by immunoSEQ multiplex PCR; TCRdb keeps only in-frame clonotypes and omits some of them. The sample lists more than 15,000 clones, around 69% seen once, with about 12% in the top ten. The sequenced sample was cells from a culture (not recorded whether cultured in vitro). These receptors were taken from a human donor with melanoma. Both conserved end residues are part of each CDR3. The order of the fields is J gene, V gene, clone size, D gene, CDR3 protein, CDR3 DNA. D genes are given only for firm matches. Where a row states a size, it is once, few, many or the class of an expanded clone; other rows omit it.

TRBJ1-1 | TRBV14 | . | . | CASSQAGMNTEAFF | TGTGCCAGCAGCCAAGCTGGGATGAACACTGAAGCTTTCTTT
TRBJ2-3 | TRBV5-1 | . | . | CASNPSGTRTDTQYF | TGCGCCAGCAACCCCAGCGGAACCCGCACAGATACGCAGTATTTT
TRBJ2-1 | TRBV2 | . | TRBD2 | CASSLASGVYNEQFF | TGTGCCAGCAGCCTGGCTAGCGGGGTCTACAATGAGCAGTTCTTC
TRBJ2-4 | TRBV5-4 | few | . | CASGAGGGNIQYF | TGTGCCAGCGGAGCTGGAGGTGGGAACATTCAGTACTTC
TRBJ1-2 | TRBV5-5 | . | . | CASSPAGLDYGYTF | TGTGCCAGCAGCCCCGCAGGGCTAGACTATGGCTACACCTTC
TRBJ2-1 | TRBV30 | . | TRBD2 | CAWKTSGGSYNEQFF | TGTGCCTGGAAGACTAGCGGGGGATCCTACAATGAGCAGTTCTTC
TRBJ2-2 | TRBV7-6 | . | . | CASSRLRQSTGELFF | TGTGCCAGCAGCCGCCTTAGACAGAGCACCGGGGAGCTGTTTTTT
TRBJ2-7 | TRBV15 | . | . | CATSKEAASHGYEQYF | TGTGCCACCAGCAAGGAAGCTGCATCCCATGGATACGAGCAGTACTTC
TRBJ1-2 | TRBV18 | . | . | CASSPDVNYGYTF | TGTGCCAGCTCACCGGACGTCAACTATGGCTACACCTTC
TRBJ2-1 | TRBV6-5 | . | TRBD2 | CASNKERGRNEQFF | TGTGCCAGCAATAAGGAGCGGGGGCGCAATGAGCAGTTCTTC
TRBJ1-1 | TRBV6-1 | few | . | CASSEARGVEAFF | TGTGCCAGCAGTGAAGCAAGGGGCGTAGAAGCTTTCTTT
TRBJ1-1 | TRBV7-3 | . | . | CASSLRRGSEAFF | TGTGCCAGCAGCTTAAGGAGGGGGTCTGAAGCTTTCTTT
TRBJ2-7 | TRBV19 | few | . | CASSMARAREQYF | TGTGCCAGTAGTATGGCCCGGGCTCGGGAGCAGTACTTC
TRBJ2-3 | TRBV7-3 | . | TRBD1 | CASSLTGFFADTQYF | TGTGCCAGCAGCTTGACAGGGTTCTTTGCAGATACGCAGTATTTT
TRBJ1-5 | TRBV6-5 | . | . | CASSYRGPRGPQHF | TGTGCCAGCAGTTACCGCGGCCCCAGAGGGCCCCAGCATTTT
TRBJ2-7 | TRBV11-3 | . | TRBD1 | CASGTGDEQYF | TGTGCCAGCGGGACAGGGGACGAGCAGTACTTC
TRBJ1-6 | TRBV5-1 | . | TRBD1 | CASSLSPPGGVGSPLHF | TGCGCCAGCAGCTTGTCACCCCCAGGGGGGGTAGGGTCACCCCTCCACTTT
TRBJ1-1 | TRBV7-9 | . | . | CALTDNTEAFF | TGTGCCTTAACGGATAACACTGAAGCTTTCTTT
TRBJ1-1 | TRBV4-2 | few | . | CASSQFPLGAFF | TGTGCCAGCAGCCAATTTCCACTTGGGGCTTTCTTT
TRBJ1-5 | TRBV21-1 | once | . | CASSKSRRGVIDQPQHF | TGTGCCAGCAGCAAAAGTAGGAGGGGGGTCATTGATCAGCCCCAGCATTTT
TRBJ2-1 | TRBV19 | . | . | CASSNGAGGGEQFF | TGTGCCAGTAGTAATGGGGCCGGGGGAGGTGAGCAGTTCTTC
TRBJ1-2 | TRBV6-1 | . | . | CASSEDPRGAGYTF | TGTGCCAGCAGTGAAGACCCCCGTGGGGCCGGCTACACCTTC
TRBJ1-2 | TRBV4-1 | few | . | CASSQTGTQNYGYTF | TGCGCCAGCAGCCAGACCGGGACACAGAACTATGGCTACACCTTC
TRBJ1-5 | TRBV27 | . | . | CASSLVQGNQPQHF | TGTGCCAGCAGTTTAGTCCAGGGAAATCAGCCCCAGCATTTT
TRBJ2-6 | TRBV30 | . | TRBD1 | CAWSEGAPYGANVLTF | TGTGCCTGGAGTGAGGGGGCGCCATATGGGGCCAACGTCCTGACTTTC
TRBJ1-4 | TRBV5-1 | . | . | CASSQEINEKLFF | TGCGCCAGCAGTCAGGAAATCAATGAAAAACTGTTTTTT
TRBJ1-5 | TRBV10-3 | . | . | CASSPREGGNQPQHF | TGTGCCAGCAGCCCTCGGGAGGGCGGTAATCAGCCCCAGCATTTT
TRBJ2-3 | TRBV5-1 | . | . | CASSTWDGTDTQYF | TGCGCCAGCAGCACGTGGGACGGCACAGATACGCAGTATTTT
TRBJ2-2 | TRBV11-3 | few | . | CASSARGNTGELFF | TGTGCCAGCAGCGCCCGGGGGAACACCGGGGAGCTGTTTTTT
TRBJ2-7 | TRBV30 | . | . | CAWRVRAGQTYEQYF | TGTGCCTGGAGGGTGCGGGCGGGCCAAACCTACGAGCAGTACTTC
TRBJ2-3 | TRBV10-1 | once | . | CASSDFGGDYTDTQYF | TGCGCCAGCAGTGACTTTGGCGGGGATTACACAGATACGCAGTATTTT
TRBJ1-6 | TRBV7-2 | . | . | CASSSFGQNSPLHF | TGTGCCAGCAGCTCCTTCGGACAGAATTCACCCCTCCACTTT
TRBJ1-1 | TRBV7-6 | . | TRBD1 | CASQKGASGTEAFF | TGTGCCAGCCAAAAGGGGGCCTCTGGCACTGAAGCTTTCTTT
TRBJ1-2 | TRBV5-1 | . | . | CASSFNAVLPGYTF | TGCGCCAGCAGCTTCAACGCCGTCCTACCGGGCTACACCTTC
TRBJ1-2 | TRBV6-1 | medium-sized | TRBD1 | CASEQGNYGYTF | TGTGCCAGCGAACAGGGGAACTATGGCTACACCTTC
TRBJ1-1 | TRBV19 | . | TRBD1 | CASSTGQANTEAFF | TGTGCCAGTAGTACCGGACAGGCCAACACTGAAGCTTTCTTT
TRBJ1-6 | TRBV15 | . | . | CATSRGSPLMDSPLHF | TGTGCCACCAGCAGAGGTTCGCCCCTAATGGATTCACCCCTCCACTTT
TRBJ1-5 | TRBV4-2 | . | TRBD1 | CASSLQGMGNQPQHF | TGTGCCAGCAGTTTACAGGGGATGGGCAATCAGCCCCAGCATTTT
TRBJ1-1 | TRBV6-5 | . | . | CASSRQGNTEAFF | TGTGCCAGCAGTCGTCAGGGGAACACTGAAGCTTTCTTT
TRBJ1-6 | TRBV6-7 | . | . | CASSYKDGNFSPLHF | TGTGCCAGCAGTTACAAGGACGGGAATTTTTCACCCCTCCACTTT
TRBJ1-2 | TRBV7-9 | . | . | CASSSLRGGRDIIYGYTF | TGTGCCAGCAGCTCCCTCCGGGGGGGGCGAGATATCATCTATGGCTACACCTTC
TRBJ1-6 | TRBV19 | . | TRBD1 | CASAGQTNSPLHF | TGTGCCAGCGCGGGACAGACTAATTCACCCCTCCACTTT
TRBJ1-5 | TRBV25-1 | . | . | CASSDQTLGPQHF | TGTGCCAGCAGTGATCAGACCCTAGGACCCCAGCATTTT
TRBJ1-3 | TRBV7-9 | . | . | CASSLDGGNTIYF | TGTGCCAGCAGTTTAGACGGGGGAAACACCATATATTTT
TRBJ1-3 | TRBV9 | . | . | CASSAAADSGNTIYF | TGTGCCAGCAGCGCGGCGGCGGACTCTGGAAACACCATATATTTT